This T cell receptor beta chain was captured by sequencing in a study of T cells in localized non-small cell lung cancer. Germline CDR1 is LNHDA and CDR2 is SQIVND (reference sequence). The CDR3 length is 14 residues. V was pared by 7 bases and J by 1 base, with 6 bases of the junction left unmatched. Sequencing was performed with immunoSEQ multiplex PCR; in TCRdb, only in-frame clones are kept and a portion is missing. The sample has approximately 57,000 clones; 70% to 90% are singletons. This clone came up a few times. What it binds is unknown. Overall study findings and caveats: The study detected a median roughly 56 of the top 100 tumor clones in adjacent lung.

The source of this sequence is a woman aged 40-70 years with stage I lung adenocarcinoma. Sequenced here: peripheral blood, sampled before any cancer treatment. The V call is TRBV19, the J call TRBJ1-1; 7 bases are a match to TRBD1. CDR3 protein: CASIGTDRNTEAFF. Written as DNA, the CDR3 is TGTGCCAGTATAGGGACAGATCGGAACACTGAAGCTTTCTTT.